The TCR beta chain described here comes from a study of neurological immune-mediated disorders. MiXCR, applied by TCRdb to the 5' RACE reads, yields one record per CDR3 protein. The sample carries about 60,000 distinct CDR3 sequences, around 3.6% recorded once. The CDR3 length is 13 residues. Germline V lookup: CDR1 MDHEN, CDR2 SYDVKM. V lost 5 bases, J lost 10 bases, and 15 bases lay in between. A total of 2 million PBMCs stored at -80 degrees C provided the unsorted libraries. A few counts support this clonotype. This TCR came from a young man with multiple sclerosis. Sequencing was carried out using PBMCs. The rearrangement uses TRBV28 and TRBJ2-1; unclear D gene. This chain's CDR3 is CASSPTTSREQFF. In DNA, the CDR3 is TGTGCCAGCAGTCCCACAACCTCCAGGGAGCAGTTCTTC. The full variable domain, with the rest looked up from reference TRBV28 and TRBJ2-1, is DVKVTQSSRYLVKRTGEKVFLECVQDMDHENMFWYRQDPGLGLRLIYFSYDVKMKEKGDIPEGYSVSREKKERFSLILESASTNQTSMYLCASSPTTSREQFFGPGTRLTVL.